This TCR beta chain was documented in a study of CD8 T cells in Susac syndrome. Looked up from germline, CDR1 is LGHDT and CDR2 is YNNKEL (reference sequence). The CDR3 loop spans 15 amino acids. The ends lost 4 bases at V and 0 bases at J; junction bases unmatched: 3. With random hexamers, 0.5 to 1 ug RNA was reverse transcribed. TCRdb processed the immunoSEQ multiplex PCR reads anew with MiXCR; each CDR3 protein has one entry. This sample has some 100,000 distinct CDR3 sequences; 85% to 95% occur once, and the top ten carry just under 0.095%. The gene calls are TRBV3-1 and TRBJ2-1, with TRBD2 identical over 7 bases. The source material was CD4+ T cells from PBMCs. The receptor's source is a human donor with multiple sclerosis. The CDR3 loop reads CASSPGGYSYNEQFF. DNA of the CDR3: TGTGCCAGCAGCCCCGGGGGGTACTCCTACAATGAGCAGTTCTTC.